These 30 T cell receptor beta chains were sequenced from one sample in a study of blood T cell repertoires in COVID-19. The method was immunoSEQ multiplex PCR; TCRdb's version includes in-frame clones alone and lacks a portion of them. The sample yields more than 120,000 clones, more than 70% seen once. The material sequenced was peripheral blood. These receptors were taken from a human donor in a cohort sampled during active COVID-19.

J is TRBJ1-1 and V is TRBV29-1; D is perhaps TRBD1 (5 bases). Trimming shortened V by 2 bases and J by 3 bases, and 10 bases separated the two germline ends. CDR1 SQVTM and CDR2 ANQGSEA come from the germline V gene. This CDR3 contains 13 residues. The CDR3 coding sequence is TGCAGCGTTGAATGGGGCAGGGACACTGAAGCTTTCTTT. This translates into CSVEWGRDTEAFF.

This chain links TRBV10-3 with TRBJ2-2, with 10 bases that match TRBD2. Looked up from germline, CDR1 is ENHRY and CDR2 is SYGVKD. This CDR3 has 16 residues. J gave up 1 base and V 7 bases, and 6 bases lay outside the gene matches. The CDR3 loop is CAITPSGGENTGELFF. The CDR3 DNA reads TGTGCCATCACCCCTAGCGGGGGTGAGAACACCGGGGAGCTGTTTTTT.

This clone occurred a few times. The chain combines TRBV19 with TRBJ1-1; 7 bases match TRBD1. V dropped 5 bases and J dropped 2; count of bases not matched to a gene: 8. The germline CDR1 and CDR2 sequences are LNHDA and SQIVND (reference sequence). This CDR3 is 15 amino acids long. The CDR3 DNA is TGTGCCAGTAGTCTCCGACGGGACAGCAACACTGAAGCTTTCTTT. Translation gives CASSLRRDSNTEAFF.

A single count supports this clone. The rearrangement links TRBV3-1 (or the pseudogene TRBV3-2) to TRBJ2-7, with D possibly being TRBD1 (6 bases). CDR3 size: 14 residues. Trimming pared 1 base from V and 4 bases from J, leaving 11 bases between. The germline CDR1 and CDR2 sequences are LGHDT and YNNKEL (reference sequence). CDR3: CASSQGQGPYEQYF. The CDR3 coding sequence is TGTGCCAGCAGCCAAGGTCAGGGGCCTTACGAGCAGTACTTC.

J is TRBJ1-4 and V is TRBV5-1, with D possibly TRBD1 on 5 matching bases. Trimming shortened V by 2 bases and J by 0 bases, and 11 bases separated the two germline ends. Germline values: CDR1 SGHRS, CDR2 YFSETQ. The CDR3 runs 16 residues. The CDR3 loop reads CASSFTGGATNEKLFF. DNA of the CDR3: TGCGCCAGCAGCTTCACAGGCGGCGCAACTAATGAAAAACTGTTTTTT.

The CDR3, as DNA: TGTGCCAGTAGTATAGGGTGGGGGCCCAATGAGCAGTTCTTC. Amino acids: CASSIGWGPNEQFF. The chain is built from TRBV19 and TRBJ2-1; D is possibly TRBD1 (6 bases). V dropped 1 base and J dropped 6 bases, with 10 bases sitting between them. The germline V gene encodes CDR1 LNHDA and CDR2 SQIVND (reference sequence). The CDR3 has 14 residues.

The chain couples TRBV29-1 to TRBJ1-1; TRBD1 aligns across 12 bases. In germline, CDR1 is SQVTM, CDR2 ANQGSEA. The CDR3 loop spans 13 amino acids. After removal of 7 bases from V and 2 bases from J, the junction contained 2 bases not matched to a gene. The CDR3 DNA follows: TGCAGCGGGGACAGGGGGCCCAACACTGAAGCTTTCTTT. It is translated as CSGDRGPNTEAFF.

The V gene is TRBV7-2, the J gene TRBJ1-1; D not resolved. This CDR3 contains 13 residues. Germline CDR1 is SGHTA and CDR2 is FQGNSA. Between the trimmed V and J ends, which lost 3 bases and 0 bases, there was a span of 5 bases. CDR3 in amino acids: CASSFSLNTEAFF. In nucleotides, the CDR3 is TGTGCCAGCAGCTTTTCGTTGAACACTGAAGCTTTCTTT.

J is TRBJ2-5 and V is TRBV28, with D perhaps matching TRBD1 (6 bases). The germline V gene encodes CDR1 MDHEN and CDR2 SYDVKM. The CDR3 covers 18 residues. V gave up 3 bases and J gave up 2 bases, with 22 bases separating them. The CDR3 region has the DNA TGTGCCAGCAGTTTGTTCCAGGGGTGGAGAAGTGGACAAGAGACCCAGTACTTC. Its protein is CASSLFQGWRSGQETQYF.

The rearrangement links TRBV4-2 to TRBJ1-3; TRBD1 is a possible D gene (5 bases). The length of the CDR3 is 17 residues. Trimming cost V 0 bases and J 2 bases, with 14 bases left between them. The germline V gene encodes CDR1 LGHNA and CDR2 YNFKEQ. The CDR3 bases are TGTGCCAGCAGCCAAGATAATTCGGAAGGGGCTGGAAACACCATATATTTT. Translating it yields CASSQDNSEGAGNTIYF.

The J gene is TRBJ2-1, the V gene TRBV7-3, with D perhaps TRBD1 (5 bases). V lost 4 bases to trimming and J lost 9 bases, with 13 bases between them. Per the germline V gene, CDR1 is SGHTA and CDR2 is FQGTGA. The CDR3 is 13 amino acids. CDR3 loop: CASSSPPRAEQFF. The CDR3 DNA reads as TGTGCCAGCAGCTCTCCCCCCAGGGCTGAGCAGTTCTTC. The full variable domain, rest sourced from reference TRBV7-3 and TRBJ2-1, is GAGVSQTPSNKVTEKGKYVELRCDPISGHTALYWYRQSLGQGPEFLIYFQGTGAADDSGLPNDRFFAVRPEGSVSTLKIQRTERGDSAVYLCASSSPPRAEQFFGPGTRLTVL.

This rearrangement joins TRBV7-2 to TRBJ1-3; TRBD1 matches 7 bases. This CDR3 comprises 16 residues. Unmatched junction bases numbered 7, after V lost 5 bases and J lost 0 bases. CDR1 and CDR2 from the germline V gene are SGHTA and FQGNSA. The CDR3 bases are TGTGCCAGCAGCCAATCATGGACAGGCTCTGGAAACACCATATATTTT. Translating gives CASSQSWTGSGNTIYF. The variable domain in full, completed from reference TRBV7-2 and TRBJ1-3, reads GAGVSQSPSNKVTEKGKDVELRCDPISGHTALYWYRQSLGQGLEFLIYFQGNSAPDKSGLPSDRFSAERTGGSVSTLTIQRTQQEDSAVYLCASSQSWTGSGNTIYFGEGSWLTVV.

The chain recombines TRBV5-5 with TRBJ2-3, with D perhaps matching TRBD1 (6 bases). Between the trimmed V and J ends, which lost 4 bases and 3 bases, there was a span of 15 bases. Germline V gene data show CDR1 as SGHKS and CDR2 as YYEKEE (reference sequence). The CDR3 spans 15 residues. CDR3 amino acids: CASSAGQWSTDTQYF. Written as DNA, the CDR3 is TGTGCCAGCAGCGCCGGACAGTGGAGTACAGATACGCAGTATTTT.

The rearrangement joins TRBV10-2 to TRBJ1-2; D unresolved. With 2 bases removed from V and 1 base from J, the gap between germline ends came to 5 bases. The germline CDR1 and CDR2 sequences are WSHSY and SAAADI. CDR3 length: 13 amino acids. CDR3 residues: CASSEQVNYGYTF. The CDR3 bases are TGCGCCAGCAGTGAGCAGGTTAACTATGGCTACACCTTC.

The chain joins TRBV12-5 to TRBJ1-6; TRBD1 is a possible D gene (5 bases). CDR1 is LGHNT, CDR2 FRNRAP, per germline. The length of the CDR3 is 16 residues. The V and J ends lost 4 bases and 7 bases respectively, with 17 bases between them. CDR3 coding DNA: TGTGCTAGTGGTTCGCGGGACTCCATGGGAAATTCACCCCTCCACTTT. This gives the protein CASGSRDSMGNSPLHF.

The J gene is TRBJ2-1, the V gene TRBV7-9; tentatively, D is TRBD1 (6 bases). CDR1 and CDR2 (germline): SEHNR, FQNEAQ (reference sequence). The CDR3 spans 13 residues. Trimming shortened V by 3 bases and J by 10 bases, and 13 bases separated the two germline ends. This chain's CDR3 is CASSLSRGLEQFF. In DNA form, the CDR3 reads TGTGCCAGCAGCTTGAGCAGGGGCCTCGAGCAGTTCTTC.

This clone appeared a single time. This chain's CDR3 is CSVAGQVGMNTEAFF. The DNA of the CDR3 is TGCAGCGTCGCCGGACAGGTAGGAATGAACACTGAAGCTTTCTTT. This sequence joins TRBV29-1 and TRBJ1-1; 7 positions match TRBD1. The J segment lost 0 bases and the V segment lost 6 bases, leaving 10 bases of the junction unmatched. The germline V gene has CDR1 SQVTM and CDR2 ANQGSEA. This CDR3 is 15 amino acids long.

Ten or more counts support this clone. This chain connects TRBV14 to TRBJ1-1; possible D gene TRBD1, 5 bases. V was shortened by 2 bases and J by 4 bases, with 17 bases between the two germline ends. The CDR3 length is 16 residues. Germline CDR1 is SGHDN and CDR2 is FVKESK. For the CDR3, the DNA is TGTGCCAGCAGCCAAAAAGGGGCAGGTCGTCCCACTGAAGCTTTCTTT. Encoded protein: CASSQKGAGRPTEAFF.

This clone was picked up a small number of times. CDR3 DNA sequence: TGTGCCAGCAGCGCCCGACAGGGGGCAAATTCACCCCTCCACTTT. This gives the protein CASSARQGANSPLHF. The chain carries TRBV7-6 and TRBJ1-6; TRBD1 matches at 10 bases. The V segment lost 5 bases and the J segment 7 bases; nucleotides outside the gene matches: 5. Looked up from germline, CDR1 is SGHVS and CDR2 is FNYEAQ. There are 15 residues in the CDR3.

CDR3 nucleotides: TGTGCCATCAGTGCGGGACAGGAAACCTACGAGCAGTACTTC. This sequence encodes CAISAGQETYEQYF. V is TRBV10-3 and J is TRBJ2-7; 8 nucleotides agree with TRBD1. CDR1 is ENHRY, CDR2 SYGVKD, per germline. The CDR3 runs to 14 residues. After removal of 4 bases from V and 2 bases from J, the junction contained 4 bases not matched to a gene.

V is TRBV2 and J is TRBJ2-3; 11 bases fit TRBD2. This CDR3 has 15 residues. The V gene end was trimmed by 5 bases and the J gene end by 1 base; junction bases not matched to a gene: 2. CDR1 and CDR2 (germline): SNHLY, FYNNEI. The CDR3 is CASSLLAGGTDTQYF. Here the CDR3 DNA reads TGTGCCAGCAGTCTACTAGCGGGGGGCACAGATACGCAGTATTTT.

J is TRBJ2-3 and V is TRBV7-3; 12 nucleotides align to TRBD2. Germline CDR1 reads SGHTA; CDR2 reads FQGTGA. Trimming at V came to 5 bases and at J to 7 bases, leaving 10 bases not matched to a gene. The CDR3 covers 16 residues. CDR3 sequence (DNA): TGTGCCAGCAGCCTAGGGCCTAGCGGGGGGGCAAATACGCAGTATTTT. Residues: CASSLGPSGGANTQYF.

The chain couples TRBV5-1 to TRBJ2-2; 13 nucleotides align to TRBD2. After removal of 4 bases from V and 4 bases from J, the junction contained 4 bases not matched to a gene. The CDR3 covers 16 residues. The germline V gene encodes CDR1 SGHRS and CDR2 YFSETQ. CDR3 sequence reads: CASSPGLAGTTGELFF. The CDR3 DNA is TGCGCCAGCAGCCCGGGACTAGCGGGAACCACCGGGGAGCTGTTTTTT. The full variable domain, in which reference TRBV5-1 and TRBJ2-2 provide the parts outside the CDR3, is KAGVTQTPRYLIKTRGQQVTLSCSPISGHRSVSWYQQTPGQGLQFLFEYFSETQRNKGNFPGRFSGRQFSNSRSEMNVSTLELGDSALYLCASSPGLAGTTGELFFGEGSRLTVL.

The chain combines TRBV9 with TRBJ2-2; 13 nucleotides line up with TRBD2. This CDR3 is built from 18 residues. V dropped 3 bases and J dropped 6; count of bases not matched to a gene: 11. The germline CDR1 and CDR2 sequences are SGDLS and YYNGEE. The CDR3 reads CASSGTTSGGAPSGELFF. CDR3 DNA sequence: TGTGCCAGCAGCGGGACCACTAGCGGGGGGGCCCCGTCCGGGGAGCTGTTTTTT.

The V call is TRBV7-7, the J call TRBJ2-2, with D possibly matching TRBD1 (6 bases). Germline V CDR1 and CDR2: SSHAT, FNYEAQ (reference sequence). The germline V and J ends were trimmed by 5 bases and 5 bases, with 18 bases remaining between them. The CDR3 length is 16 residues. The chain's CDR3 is CASSNPEQGSTGELFF. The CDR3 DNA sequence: TGTGCCAGCAGCAATCCGGAACAGGGCTCGACCGGGGAGCTGTTTTTT.

DNA of the CDR3: TGTGCCAGTAGTGGGCAGGGGGAAGAGACCCAGTACTTC. The encoded protein is CASSGQGEETQYF. The rearrangement links TRBV19 to TRBJ2-5, with TRBD1 identical over 7 bases. CDR3 length equals 13 residues. CDR1 is LNHDA, CDR2 SQIVND, per germline (reference sequence). Unmatched junction bases numbered 3, after V lost 5 bases and J lost 3 bases.

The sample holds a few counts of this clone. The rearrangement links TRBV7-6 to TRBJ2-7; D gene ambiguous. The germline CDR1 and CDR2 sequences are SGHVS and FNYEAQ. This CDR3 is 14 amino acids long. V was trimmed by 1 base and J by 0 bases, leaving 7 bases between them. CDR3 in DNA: TGTGCCAGCAGCTTAGGCGGCGACTCCTACGAGCAGTACTTC. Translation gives CASSLGGDSYEQYF.

The CDR3 loop is CASSLGVRAGAQETQYF. Here the CDR3 DNA reads TGTGCCAGCAGCTTAGGGGTTCGAGCGGGGGCACAAGAGACCCAGTACTTC. This sequence joins TRBV11-2 and TRBJ2-5; 8 nucleotides line up with TRBD2. The V and J ends lost 1 base and 2 bases, in that order; junction bases with no gene match: 9. In germline, CDR1 is SGHAT, CDR2 FQNNGV. The CDR3 spans 17 residues.

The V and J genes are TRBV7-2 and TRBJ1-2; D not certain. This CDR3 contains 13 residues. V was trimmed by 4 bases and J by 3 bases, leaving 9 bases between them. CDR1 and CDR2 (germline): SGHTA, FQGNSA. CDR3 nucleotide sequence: TGTGCCAGCAGCTACGGGGAAGACTATGGCTACACCTTC. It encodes CASSYGEDYGYTF.

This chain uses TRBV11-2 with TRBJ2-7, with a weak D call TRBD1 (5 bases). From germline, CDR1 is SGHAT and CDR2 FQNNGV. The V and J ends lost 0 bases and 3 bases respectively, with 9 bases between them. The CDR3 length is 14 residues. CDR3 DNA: TGTGCCAGCAGCTTAGATGGGCAGGGCTACGAGCAGTACTTC. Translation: CASSLDGQGYEQYF.